This TCR beta chain was identified in a study of technical replicates of blood from several donors (dated by TCRdb to 2016 to 2017). Library preparation was by the immunoSEQ multiplex PCR assay. TCRdb holds this immuneACCESS table with in-frame rearrangements only. Some clones are missing; in checked studies, unresolved V genes explain under half, and the rest has no known cause. The sample records 60,000 to 80,000 clones, around 87% of which are singletons. About 5.1% of the sample is in the top ten clones. Worth noting for this clone: The target of this receptor is not known. Base qualities are not provided; no much larger clone lies one nucleotide away.

The source of this sequence is a human donor in good health. Some clones in this sample may be carry-over from other donors' samples. The sequencing sample was made of PBMCs.

CDR3 loop: CASSQVLSGGPEQFF. The nucleotide sequence reads as follows: TGCGCCAGCAGCCAAGTTCTTAGCGGGGGGCCTGAGCAGTTCTTC. The chain links TRBV4-1 with TRBJ2-1, with TRBD2 matching 10 junction bases. The germline V gene encodes CDR1 MGHRA and CDR2 YSYEKL. Its CDR3 holds 15 amino acids, cysteine through phenylalanine. Kept here is only the CDR3 DNA, which spans 45 bases and is read in frame from base 1. Relative to germline, V is missing 1 base and J is missing 9 bases, with 6 bases of the junction outside any gene match.